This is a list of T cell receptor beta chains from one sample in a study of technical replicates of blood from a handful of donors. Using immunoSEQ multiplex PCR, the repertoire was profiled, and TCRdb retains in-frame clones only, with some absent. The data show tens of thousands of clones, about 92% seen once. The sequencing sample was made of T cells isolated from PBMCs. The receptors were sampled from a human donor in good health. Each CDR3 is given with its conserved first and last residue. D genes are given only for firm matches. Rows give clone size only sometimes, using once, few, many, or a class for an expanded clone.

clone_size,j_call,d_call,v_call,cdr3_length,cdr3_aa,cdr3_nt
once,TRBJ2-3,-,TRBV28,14,CASGISGPTDTQYF,TGTGCCAGCGGAATTAGCGGTCCCACGGATACGCAGTATTTT
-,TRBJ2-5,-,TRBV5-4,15,CASRRWGGAPETQYF,TGTGCCAGCCGCCGGTGGGGCGGGGCCCCGGAGACCCAGTACTTC
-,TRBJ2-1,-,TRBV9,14,CASSSGTPIGEQFF,TGTGCCAGCAGTTCCGGGACTCCTATAGGTGAGCAGTTCTTC
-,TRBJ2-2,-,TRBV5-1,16,CASTLGRQPNTGELFF,TGCGCCAGTACCCTCGGGAGACAGCCTAACACCGGGGAGCTGTTTTTT
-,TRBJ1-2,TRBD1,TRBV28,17,CASSGRIQGIKHYGYTF,TGTGCCAGCAGTGGCCGTATACAGGGGATTAAGCACTATGGCTACACCTTC
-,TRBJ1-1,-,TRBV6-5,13,CASSQGRTVEAFF,TGTGCCAGCAGTCAAGGGAGGACTGTTGAAGCTTTCTTT
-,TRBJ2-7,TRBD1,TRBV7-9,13,CASGRTGRYEQYF,TGTGCCAGCGGAAGGACAGGGAGGTACGAGCAGTACTTC
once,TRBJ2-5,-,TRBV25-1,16,CASSEYTDRPQETQYF,TGTGCCAGCAGTGAATACACTGACAGGCCCCAAGAGACCCAGTACTTC
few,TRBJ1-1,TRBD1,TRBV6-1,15,CASSLEGQLNTEAFF,TGTGCCAGCAGCCTAGAGGGACAGCTGAACACTGAAGCTTTCTTT
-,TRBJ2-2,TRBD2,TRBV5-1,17,CASSPLLLAGAGGELFF,TGCGCCAGCAGCCCCCTCTTGCTAGCGGGGGCCGGGGGGGAGCTGTTTTTT
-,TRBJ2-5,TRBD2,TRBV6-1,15,CASGLAGGNQETQYF,TGTGCCAGCGGACTAGCGGGGGGGAACCAAGAGACCCAGTACTTC
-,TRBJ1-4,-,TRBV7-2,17,CASSARRVGVGGEKLFF,TGTGCCAGCAGCGCGAGGAGGGTTGGGGTCGGTGGTGAAAAACTGTTTTTT
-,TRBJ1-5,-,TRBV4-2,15,CASSQVQGQGEPQHF,TGTGCCAGCAGCCAAGTACAGGGCCAGGGTGAGCCCCAGCATTTT
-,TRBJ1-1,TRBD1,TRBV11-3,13,CASSLDRDTEAFF,TGTGCCAGCAGTTTAGACAGGGACACTGAAGCTTTCTTT
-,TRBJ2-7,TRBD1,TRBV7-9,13,CATGTGGNYEQYF,TGTGCCACCGGGACAGGGGGAAATTACGAGCAGTACTTC
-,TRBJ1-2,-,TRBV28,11,CASSWSRGYTF,TGTGCCAGCTCTTGGTCGAGAGGCTACACCTTC
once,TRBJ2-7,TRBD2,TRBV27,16,CASSAPRSGRAYEQYF,TGTGCCAGCAGCGCCCCCCGGAGCGGGAGGGCCTACGAGCAGTACTTC
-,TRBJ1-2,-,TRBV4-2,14,CASSQVGSDYGYTF,TGTGCCAGCAGCCAAGTCGGGTCTGACTATGGCTACACCTTC
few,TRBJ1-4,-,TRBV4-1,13,CASSPPGREKLFF,TGCGCCAGCAGCCCTCCGGGGAGGGAAAAACTGTTTTTT
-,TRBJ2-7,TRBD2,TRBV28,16,CASRMALRETSYEQYF,TGTGCCAGCAGAATGGCTTTGCGGGAGACCTCCTACGAGCAGTACTTC
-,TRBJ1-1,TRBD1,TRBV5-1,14,CASSWRDRDTEAFF,TGCGCCAGCAGTTGGAGGGACAGGGACACTGAAGCTTTCTTT
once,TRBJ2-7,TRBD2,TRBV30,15,CAWRKRLADNYEQYF,TGTGCCTGGAGGAAGAGACTAGCGGATAACTACGAGCAGTACTTC
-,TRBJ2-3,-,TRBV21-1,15,CASSKEGQLTDTQYF,TGTGCCAGCAGCAAGGAGGGACAGCTCACAGATACGCAGTATTTT
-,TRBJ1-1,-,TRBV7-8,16,CASSLDYRLVDTEAFF,TGTGCCAGCAGCTTAGATTACAGGTTGGTAGACACTGAAGCTTTCTTT
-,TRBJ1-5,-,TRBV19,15,CASSIGTVGHQPQHF,TGTGCCAGTAGTATAGGAACAGTGGGCCATCAGCCCCAGCATTTT
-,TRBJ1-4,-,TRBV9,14,CASSPRGGNEKLFF,TGTGCCAGCAGCCCCCGAGGAGGCAATGAAAAACTGTTTTTT
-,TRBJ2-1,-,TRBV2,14,CASDDRQGSNEQFF,TGTGCCAGCGACGATCGGCAGGGGAGCAATGAGCAGTTCTTC
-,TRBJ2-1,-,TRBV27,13,CASSLFTDNEQFF,TGTGCCAGCAGTTTATTTACGGACAATGAGCAGTTCTTC
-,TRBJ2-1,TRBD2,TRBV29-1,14,CSAGTSGGWDEQFF,TGCAGCGCCGGGACTAGCGGGGGGTGGGATGAGCAGTTCTTC
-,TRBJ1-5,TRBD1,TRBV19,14,CASSTTGGNQPQHF,TGTGCCAGTAGTACGACAGGGGGCAATCAGCCCCAGCATTTT
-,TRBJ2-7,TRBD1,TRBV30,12,CAWSRTGPEQYF,TGTGCCTGGAGCAGGACAGGGCCCGAGCAGTACTTC
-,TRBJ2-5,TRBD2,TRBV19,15,CASSFFASGEETQYF,TGTGCCAGTAGTTTTTTCGCTAGCGGGGAAGAGACCCAGTACTTC
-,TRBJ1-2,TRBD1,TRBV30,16,CAWSVSHLTGGGGYTF,TGTGCCTGGAGTGTTAGTCATTTGACAGGGGGTGGCGGCTACACCTTC
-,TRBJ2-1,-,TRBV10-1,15,CASSEGAPQYNEQFF,TGCGCCAGCAGTGAGGGGGCGCCACAGTACAATGAGCAGTTCTTC
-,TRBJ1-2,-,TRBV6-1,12,CASSEIGNGYTF,TGTGCCAGCAGTGAAATCGGGAATGGCTACACCTTC
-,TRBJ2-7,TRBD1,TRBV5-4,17,CASSLGPQGQGRYEQYF,TGTGCCAGCAGCTTGGGCCCGCAAGGACAGGGGAGGTACGAGCAGTACTTC
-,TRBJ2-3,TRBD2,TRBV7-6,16,CASSRRTSGMGDTQYF,TGTGCCAGCAGTCGACGGACTAGCGGGATGGGAGATACGCAGTATTTT
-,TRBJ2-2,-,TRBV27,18,CASSQQRRGLANTGELFF,TGTGCCAGCAGCCAACAACGCAGGGGTCTAGCGAACACCGGGGAGCTGTTTTTT
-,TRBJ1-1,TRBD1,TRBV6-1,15,CASSVTWTGNTEAFF,TGTGCCAGCAGTGTAACATGGACAGGGAACACTGAAGCTTTCTTT
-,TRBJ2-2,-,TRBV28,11,CASSLGLSMFF,TGTGCCAGCAGTTTAGGACTGTCGATGTTTTTT
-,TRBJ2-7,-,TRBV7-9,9,CASSPIGGF,TGTGCCAGCAGCCCTATTGGAGGCTTC
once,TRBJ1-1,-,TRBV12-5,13,CASGQGTPAEAFF,TGTGCTAGTGGACAGGGTACCCCGGCTGAAGCTTTCTTT
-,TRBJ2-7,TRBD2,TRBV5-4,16,CASSPDGTSGGSEQYF,TGTGCCAGCAGCCCGGACGGGACTAGCGGGGGTTCCGAGCAGTACTTC
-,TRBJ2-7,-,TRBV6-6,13,CASSSGGFYEQYF,TGTGCCAGCAGTTCCGGAGGATTCTACGAGCAGTACTTC
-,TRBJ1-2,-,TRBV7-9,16,CASSSRGAGAGYGYTF,TGTGCCAGCAGCTCTAGGGGAGCGGGAGCTGGCTATGGCTACACCTTC
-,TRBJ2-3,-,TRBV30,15,CAWSVRGISTDTQYF,TGTGCCTGGAGTGTACGAGGTATTAGCACAGATACGCAGTATTTT
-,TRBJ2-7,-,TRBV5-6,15,CASSPTGMSFYEQYF,TGTGCCAGCAGCCCTACGGGTATGTCGTTTTACGAGCAGTACTTC
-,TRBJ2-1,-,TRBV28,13,CASSWSSYNEQFF,TGTGCCAGCAGCTGGAGCTCCTACAATGAGCAGTTCTTC
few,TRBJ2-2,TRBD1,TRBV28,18,CASSLFPDRGRDTGELFF,TGTGCCAGCAGTTTATTTCCCGACAGGGGGCGAGACACCGGGGAGCTGTTTTTT
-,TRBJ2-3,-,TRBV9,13,CASSVASTDTQYF,TGTGCCAGCAGCGTGGCTAGCACAGATACGCAGTATTTT
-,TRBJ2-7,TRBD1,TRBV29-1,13,CSAGQGAYYEQYF,TGCAGCGCCGGACAGGGGGCTTATTACGAGCAGTACTTC
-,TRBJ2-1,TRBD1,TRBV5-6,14,CASSLGQGANEQFF,TGTGCCAGCAGCTTGGGCCAGGGGGCGAATGAGCAGTTCTTC
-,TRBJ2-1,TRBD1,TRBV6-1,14,CASRLRDRTNEQFF,TGTGCCAGCAGGCTCCGGGACAGGACAAATGAGCAGTTCTTC
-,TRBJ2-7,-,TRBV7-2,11,CASSLLREQYF,TGTGCCAGCAGCTTACTCAGGGAGCAGTACTTC
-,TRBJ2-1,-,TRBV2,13,CASSSDFLNEQFF,TGTGCCAGCAGTAGCGACTTCCTAAATGAGCAGTTCTTC